The 11 T cell receptor beta chains below were found in one sample sequenced in a study of shared clonotypes between healthy human individuals. Here immunoSEQ multiplex PCR was the method, and the copy in TCRdb shows in-frame clones only, minus some. The sample lists about 480,000 clones; approximately 85% were seen once. Specimen: PBMCs. The receptor set was obtained from a woman between 35 and 50 years old in good health. Some clones in this sample may be carry-over from other donors' samples.

This clone was counted a single time. This chain uses TRBV21-1 with TRBJ2-7; the tabulated D call, TRBD1, remains unverified against the DNA. TRBV21-1 is shown as a pseudogene. The CDR3 sequence is 14 residues long. CDR3 nucleotide sequence: TGTGCCAGCAGCAAGACAGGCAGCTCCTACGAGCAGTACTTC. It specifies CASSKTGSSYEQYF.

This rearrangement joins TRBV30 to TRBJ2-6, with no clear D. Trimming shortened V by 2 bases and J by 1 base, and 6 bases separated the two germline ends. Germline values: CDR1 GTSNPN, CDR2 SVGIG (reference sequence). CDR3 size: 14 residues. The CDR3 DNA reads as TGTGCCTGGAGTAGCCGGTCTGGGGCCAACGTCCTGACTTTC. Its protein product is CAWSSRSGANVLTF.

The chain carries TRBV7-2 and TRBJ2-5, with 11 bases aligning to TRBD2. Germline V CDR1 and CDR2: SGHTA, FQGNSA. Trimming at V came to 4 bases and at J to 1 base, leaving 5 bases not matched to a gene. There are 16 residues in the CDR3. DNA for the CDR3: TGTGCCAGCAGCTCGAGGACTAGCGGGCCCCAAGAGACCCAGTACTTC. Translation: CASSSRTSGPQETQYF.

The chain carries TRBV21-1 and TRBJ1-2. TRBV21-1 represents a pseudogene. The CDR3 spans 17 residues. DNA of the CDR3: TGTGCCAGCAGCATTAAGAAGGTGAGGTACCCTAACTATGGCTACACCTTC. Its translation: CASSIKKVRYPNYGYTF.

The chain joins TRBV7-3 to TRBJ2-3; TRBD2 matches at 11 bases. From germline, CDR1 is SGHTA and CDR2 FQGTGA. The CDR3 is 16 residues long. The V gene end was trimmed by 5 bases and the J gene end by 6 bases; junction bases not matched to a gene: 10. The CDR3 region has the DNA TGTGCCAGCAGCCCGATAGCGGGAGGGCCCTCGGATACGCAGTATTTT. As protein: CASSPIAGGPSDTQYF.

The chain recombines TRBV7-8 with TRBJ1-1, with a weak D call TRBD1 (5 bases). V lost 5 bases to trimming and J lost 11 bases, with 15 bases between them. Germline assignment: CDR1 SGHVS and CDR2 FQNEAQ. There are 12 residues in the CDR3. CDR3 in amino acids: CASSPQSRGAFF. In DNA form, the CDR3 reads TGTGCCAGCAGCCCCCAGAGCCGGGGGGCTTTCTTT.

J is TRBJ2-5 and V is TRBV28; tentatively, D is TRBD1 or TRBD2 (5 bases each). CDR3 size: 18 residues. The germline V and J ends were trimmed by 3 bases and 2 bases, with 22 bases remaining between them. The germline gives CDR1 MDHEN, CDR2 SYDVKM. The CDR3 sequence is CASSFDVYSGAEQETQYF. As DNA, the CDR3 is TGTGCCAGCAGTTTCGACGTCTATTCCGGGGCCGAACAAGAGACCCAGTACTTC.

This chain links TRBV28 with TRBJ2-7, with TRBD2 identical over 13 bases. Looked up from germline, CDR1 is MDHEN and CDR2 is SYDVKM. The CDR3 runs 16 residues. The V gene end was trimmed by 5 bases and the J gene end by 3 bases; junction bases not matched to a gene: 7. The CDR3 here is CASSTQGLAGYYEQYF. CDR3 sequence (DNA): TGTGCCAGCAGTACACAGGGACTAGCGGGGTACTACGAGCAGTACTTC.

This clone was counted only a few times. The V call is TRBV30, the J call TRBJ2-1, with 8 bases fitting TRBD2. The V segment lost 2 bases and the J segment 7 bases; nucleotides outside the gene matches: 10. This CDR3 contains 15 residues. CDR1 is GTSNPN and CDR2 is SVGIG in the germline V gene (reference sequence). The CDR3 reads CAWSLLGLVSNEQFF. CDR3 DNA sequence: TGTGCCTGGAGTCTCCTGGGACTAGTGAGTAATGAGCAGTTCTTC. Complete variable domain (other parts from reference TRBV30 and TRBJ2-1): SQTIHQWPATLVQPVGSPLSLECTVEGTSNPNLYWYRQAAGRGLQLLFYSVGIGQISSEVPQNLSASRPQDRQFILSSKKLLLSDSGFYLCAWSLLGLVSNEQFFGPGTRLTVL.

The chain recombines TRBV5-1 with TRBJ2-7; 9 positions match TRBD1. From germline, CDR1 is SGHRS and CDR2 YFSETQ. The CDR3 length is 14 residues. The ends lost 3 bases at V and 0 bases at J; junction bases unmatched: 1. The CDR3 DNA follows: TGCGCCAGCAGCTCGACAGGGGGCTCCTACGAGCAGTACTTC. Translated, it gives CASSSTGGSYEQYF.

The chain links TRBV28 to TRBJ2-1; 12 bases line up with TRBD1. This CDR3 is 16 amino acids long. Germline CDR1 is MDHEN and CDR2 is SYDVKM. V lost 7 bases, J lost 9 bases, and 13 bases stayed unmatched. For the CDR3, the DNA is TGTGCCAGCACCACACCTTCCGGGACAGGGGGCACTGAGCAGTTCTTC. It encodes CASTTPSGTGGTEQFF.